This TCR beta chain emerged from a study of blood T cell repertoires in COVID-19. Study-level information: The United States, Italy and Spain provided the acute and convalescent COVID-19 samples.

Per the original data handling: The authors estimated nucleated cell counts from reference gene primer amplification. Here immunoSEQ multiplex PCR was the method, and the copy in TCRdb shows in-frame clones only, minus some. V and J calls and clone size follow that table, whereas D and trimming were derived from the DNA. Counted here are roughly 100,000 clones, around 80% occurring once; the ten biggest clones make up 9.8%. Germline assignment: CDR1 SGHAT and CDR2 FQNNGV. The CDR3 is 13 amino acids. V gave up 4 bases and J gave up 5 bases, with 10 bases separating them. The chain carries TRBV11-2 and TRBJ2-3, with D unclear. Sequencing was carried out using peripheral blood. The receptor was derived from a man aged 55-75 years with active or convalescent COVID-19. CDR3 sequence: CASSSGVKDTQYF. The CDR3 nucleotides read TGTGCCAGCAGCTCGGGTGTGAAAGATACGCAGTATTTT.